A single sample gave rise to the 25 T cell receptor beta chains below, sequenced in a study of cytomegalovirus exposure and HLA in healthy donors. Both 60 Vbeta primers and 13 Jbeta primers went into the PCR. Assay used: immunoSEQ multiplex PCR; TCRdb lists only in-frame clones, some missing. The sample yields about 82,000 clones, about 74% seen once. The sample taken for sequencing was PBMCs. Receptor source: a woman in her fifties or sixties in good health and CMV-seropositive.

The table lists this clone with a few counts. CDR3: CASKDFGADTQYF. CDR3 nucleotide sequence: TGTGCCAGCAAGGACTTTGGGGCAGATACGCAGTATTTT. The V gene is TRBV27, the J gene TRBJ2-3; D might be TRBD2 (5 bases). V was pared by 7 bases and J by 4 bases, with 12 bases between. Per the germline V gene, CDR1 is MNHEY and CDR2 is SMNVEV (reference sequence). The length of the CDR3 is 13 residues.

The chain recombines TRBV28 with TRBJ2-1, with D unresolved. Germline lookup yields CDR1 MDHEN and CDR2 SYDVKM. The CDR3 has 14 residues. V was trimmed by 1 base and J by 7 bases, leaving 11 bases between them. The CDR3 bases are TGTGCCAGCAGTTTATCTCCAGGTTTAAATGAGCAGTTCTTC. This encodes CASSLSPGLNEQFF.

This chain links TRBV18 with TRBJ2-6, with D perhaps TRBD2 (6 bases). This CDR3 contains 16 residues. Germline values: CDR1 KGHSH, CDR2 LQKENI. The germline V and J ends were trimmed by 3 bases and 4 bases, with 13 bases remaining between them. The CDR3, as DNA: TGTGCCAGCTCACCCCCTCGGGGGTCAGGGGCCAACGTCCTGACTTTC. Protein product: CASSPPRGSGANVLTF.

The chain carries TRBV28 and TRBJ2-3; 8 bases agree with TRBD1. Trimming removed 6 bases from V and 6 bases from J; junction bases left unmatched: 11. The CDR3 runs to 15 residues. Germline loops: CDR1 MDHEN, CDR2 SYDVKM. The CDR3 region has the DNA TGTGCCAGCAGCTATCCCGGACAGGGCGGGGATACGCAGTATTTT. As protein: CASSYPGQGGDTQYF.

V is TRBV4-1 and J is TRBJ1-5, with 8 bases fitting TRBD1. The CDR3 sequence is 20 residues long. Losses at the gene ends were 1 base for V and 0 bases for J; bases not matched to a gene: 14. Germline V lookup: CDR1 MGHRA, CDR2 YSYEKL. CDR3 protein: CASSQVARDRNLYSNQPQHF. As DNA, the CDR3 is TGCGCCAGCAGCCAAGTAGCAAGGGACAGGAACCTCTATAGCAATCAGCCCCAGCATTTT.

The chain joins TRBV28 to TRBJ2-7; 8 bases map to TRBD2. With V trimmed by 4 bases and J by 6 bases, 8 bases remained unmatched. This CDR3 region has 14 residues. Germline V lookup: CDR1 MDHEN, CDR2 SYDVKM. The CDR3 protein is CASSSQRLAREQYF. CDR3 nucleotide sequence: TGTGCCAGCAGTTCCCAACGACTAGCGCGCGAGCAGTACTTC.

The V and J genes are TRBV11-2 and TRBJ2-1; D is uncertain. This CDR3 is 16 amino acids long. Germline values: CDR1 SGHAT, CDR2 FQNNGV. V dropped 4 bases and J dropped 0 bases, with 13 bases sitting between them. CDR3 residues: CASSSILLASYNEQFF. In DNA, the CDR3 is TGTGCCAGCAGCTCCATCCTCTTAGCCTCCTACAATGAGCAGTTCTTC.

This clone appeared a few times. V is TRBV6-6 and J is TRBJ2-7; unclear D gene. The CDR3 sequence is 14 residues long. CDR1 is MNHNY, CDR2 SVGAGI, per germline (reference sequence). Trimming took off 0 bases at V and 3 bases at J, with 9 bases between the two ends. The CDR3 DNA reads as TGTGCCAGCAGTTACTCCGGTCTTCTCTACGAGCAGTACTTC. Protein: CASSYSGLLYEQYF.

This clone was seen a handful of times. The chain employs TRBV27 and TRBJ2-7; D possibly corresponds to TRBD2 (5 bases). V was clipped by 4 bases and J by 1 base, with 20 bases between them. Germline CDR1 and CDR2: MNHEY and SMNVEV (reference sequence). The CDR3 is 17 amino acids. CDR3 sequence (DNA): TGTGCCAGCAGTTCTACCCCAAGTTCAACGGGGTCCTACGAGCAGTACTTC. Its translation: CASSSTPSSTGSYEQYF.

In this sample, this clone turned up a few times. CDR3 sequence: CASSQEGARGYTF. CDR3 nucleotides: TGTGCCAGCAGCCAAGAAGGGGCGAGGGGCTACACCTTC. V is TRBV14 and J is TRBJ1-2; maybe TRBD1 (5 bases). The germline CDR1 and CDR2 sequences are SGHDN and FVKESK. Trimming left V 0 bases short and J 8 bases short, with 10 bases between. This CDR3 is built from 13 residues.

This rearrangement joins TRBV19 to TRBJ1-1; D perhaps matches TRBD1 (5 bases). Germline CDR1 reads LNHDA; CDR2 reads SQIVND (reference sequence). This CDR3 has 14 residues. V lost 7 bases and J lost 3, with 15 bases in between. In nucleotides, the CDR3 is TGTGCCAGTACTCCCTGGGGGGAGGACACTGAAGCTTTCTTT. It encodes CASTPWGEDTEAFF.

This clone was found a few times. In nucleotides, the CDR3 is TGCAGCGGGACCCGGACACGCGGTACGCAGTATTTT. Its protein product is CSGTRTRGTQYF. The gene calls are TRBV29-1 and TRBJ2-3; perhaps TRBD1 as D (5 bases). This CDR3 contains 12 residues. Per the germline V gene, CDR1 is SQVTM and CDR2 is ANQGSEA. The V gene lost 7 bases and the J gene lost 8 bases, with 16 bases spanning the gap.

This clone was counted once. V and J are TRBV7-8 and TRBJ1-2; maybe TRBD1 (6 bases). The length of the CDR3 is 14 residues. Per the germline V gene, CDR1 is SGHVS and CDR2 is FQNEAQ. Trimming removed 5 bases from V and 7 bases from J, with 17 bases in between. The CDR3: CASSPQDGTSGYTF. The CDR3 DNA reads TGTGCCAGCAGCCCTCAGGACGGGACAAGTGGCTACACCTTC.

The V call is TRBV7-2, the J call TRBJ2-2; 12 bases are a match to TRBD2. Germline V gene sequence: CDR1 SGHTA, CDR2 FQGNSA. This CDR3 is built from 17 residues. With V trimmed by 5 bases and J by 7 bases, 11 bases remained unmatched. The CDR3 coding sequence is TGTGCCAGCAGCCCCCCCGGTCTAGCGGGAGGGAGCGGGGAGCTGTTTTTT. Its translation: CASSPPGLAGGSGELFF.

CDR3 nucleotides: TGTGCCAGCATCGCTTCAGGGATTGAAGCTTTCTTT. Encoded protein: CASIASGIEAFF. The chain carries TRBV7-9 and TRBJ1-1; a weak D match, TRBD1 (5 bases). Germline V gene lookup returns CDR1 SEHNR and CDR2 FQNEAQ (reference sequence). V lost 7 bases to trimming and J lost 7 bases, with 13 bases between them. This CDR3 has 12 residues.

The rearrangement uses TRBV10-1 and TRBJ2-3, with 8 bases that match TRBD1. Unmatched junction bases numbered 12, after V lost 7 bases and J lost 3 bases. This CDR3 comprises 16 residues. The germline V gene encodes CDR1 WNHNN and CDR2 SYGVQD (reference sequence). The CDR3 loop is CASNRGRGQGTDTQYF. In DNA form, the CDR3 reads TGCGCCAGCAATAGGGGCAGGGGGCAAGGGACAGATACGCAGTATTTT.

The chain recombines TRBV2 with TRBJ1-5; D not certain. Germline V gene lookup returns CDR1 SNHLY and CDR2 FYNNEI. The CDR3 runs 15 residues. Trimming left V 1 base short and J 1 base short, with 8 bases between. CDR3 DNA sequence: TGTGCCAGCAGTGAAGACGCGGGCAGCAATCAGCCCCAGCATTTT. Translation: CASSEDAGSNQPQHF.

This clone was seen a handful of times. DNA of the CDR3: TGTGCCAGTAGTATTGGGCTAGCGGGAGTCTCGAACACCGGGGAGCTGTTTTTT. Translation gives CASSIGLAGVSNTGELFF. This chain joins TRBV19 and TRBJ2-2, with 10 nucleotides matching TRBD2. J was trimmed by 0 bases and V by 3 bases; bases with no gene match: 7. The CDR3 is 18 amino acids. CDR1 LNHDA and CDR2 SQIVND come from the germline V gene (reference sequence). The variable domain in full, completed from reference TRBV19 and TRBJ2-2, reads DGGITQSPKYLFRKEGQNVTLSCEQNLNHDAMYWYRQDPGQGLRLIYYSQIVNDFQKGDIAEGYSVSREKKESFPLTVTSAQKNPTAFYLCASSIGLAGVSNTGELFFGEGSRLTVL.

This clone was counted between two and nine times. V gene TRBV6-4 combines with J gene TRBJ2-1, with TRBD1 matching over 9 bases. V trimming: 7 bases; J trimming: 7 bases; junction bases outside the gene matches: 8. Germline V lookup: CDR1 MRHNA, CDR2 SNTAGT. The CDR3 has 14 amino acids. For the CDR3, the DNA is TGTGCCAGCACCCCCGGGACAGGGAGTAATGAGCAGTTCTTC. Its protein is CASTPGTGSNEQFF.

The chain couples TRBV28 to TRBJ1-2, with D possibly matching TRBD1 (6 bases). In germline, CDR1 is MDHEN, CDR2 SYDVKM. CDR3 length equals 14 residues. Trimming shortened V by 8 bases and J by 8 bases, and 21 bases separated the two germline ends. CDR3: CASFVFSTGGGYTF. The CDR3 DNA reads TGTGCCAGCTTTGTCTTTTCGACAGGTGGCGGCTACACCTTC.

DNA of the CDR3: TGTGCCAGCAGCAACGGGGGCAATGAGCAGTTCTTC. Protein product: CASSNGGNEQFF. The chain links TRBV7-9 to TRBJ2-1; D might be TRBD2 (6 bases). Trimming took off 5 bases at V and 6 bases at J, with 8 bases between the two ends. This CDR3 comprises 12 residues. The V gene's germline CDR1 is SEHNR and CDR2 FQNEAQ (reference sequence). Supplemented by reference TRBV7-9 and TRBJ2-1, the full variable domain reads DTGVSQNPRHKITKRGQNVTFRCDPISEHNRLYWYRQTLGQGPEFLTYFQNEAQLEKSRLLSDRFSAERPKGSFSTLEIQRTEQGDSAMYLCASSNGGNEQFFGPGTRLTVL.

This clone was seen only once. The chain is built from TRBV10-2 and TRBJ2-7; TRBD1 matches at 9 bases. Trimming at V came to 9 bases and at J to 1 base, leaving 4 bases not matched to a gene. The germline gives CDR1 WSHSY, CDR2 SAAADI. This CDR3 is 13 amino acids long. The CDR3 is CASLTGGSYEQYF. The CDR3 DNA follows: TGCGCCAGTCTGACAGGGGGGTCCTACGAGCAGTACTTC.

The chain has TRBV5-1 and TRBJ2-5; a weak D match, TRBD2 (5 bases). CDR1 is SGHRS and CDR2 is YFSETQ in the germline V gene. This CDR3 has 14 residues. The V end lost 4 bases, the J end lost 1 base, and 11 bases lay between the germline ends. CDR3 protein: CASSPGGPQETQYF. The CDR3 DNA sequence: TGCGCCAGCAGCCCCGGCGGGCCCCAAGAGACCCAGTACTTC.

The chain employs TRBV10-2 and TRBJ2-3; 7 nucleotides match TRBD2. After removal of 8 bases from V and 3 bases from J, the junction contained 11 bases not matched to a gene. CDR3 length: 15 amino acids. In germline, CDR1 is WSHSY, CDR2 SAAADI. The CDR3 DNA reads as TGCGCCAGCCGTCCGGCTAGCGGTGGGACAGATACGCAGTATTTT. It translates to CASRPASGGTDTQYF.

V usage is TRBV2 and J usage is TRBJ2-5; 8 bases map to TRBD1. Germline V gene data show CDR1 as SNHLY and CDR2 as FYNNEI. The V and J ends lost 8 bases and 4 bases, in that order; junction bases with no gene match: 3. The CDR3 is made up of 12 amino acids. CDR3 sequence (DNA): TGTGCCAGCGCTGGGACAGGAGAGACCCAGTACTTC. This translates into CASAGTGETQYF. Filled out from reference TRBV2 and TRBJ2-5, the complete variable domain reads EPEVTQTPSHQVTQMGQEVILRCVPISNHLYFYWYRQILGQKVEFLVSFYNNEISEKSEIFDDQFSVERPDGSNFTLKIRSTKLEDSAMYFCASAGTGETQYFGPGTRLLVL.